These 15 T cell receptor beta chains share one sample of origin, sequenced in a study of T cells in Graves' hyperthyroidism and ophthalmopathy (dated by TCRdb to between 2017 and 2020). Library preparation employed multiplex PCR. The listed sequencing device is Illumina HiSeq 2000. The TCR beta CDR3 regions were amplified from the RNA transcripts. The first round of RT-PCR for the TCR CDR3 was performed with the HTBI primer set and the Qiagen OneStep RT-PCR kit. The public reads were quality trimmed at Q25 with fastp and then assembled into clones with MiXCR by TCRdb, keeping productive beta chains. CDR3 protein duplicates are merged, each entry listing the most common genes and DNA. The sample table holds hundreds of thousands of distinct CDR3 sequences, of which about a sixth were seen once. Clones ranked in the top ten supply under 20% of the sample. Sequenced sample: blood. The receptor set was obtained from a woman aged 18-30 years with Graves' ophthalmopathy.

This clonotype was recorded many times. CDR3 sequence: CASSLWPDRTYEQYF. The CDR3 DNA is TGTGCCAGCAGCTTATGGCCTGATAGAACCTACGAGCAGTACTTC. The chain uses TRBV11-1 and TRBJ2-7, with D uncertain. V lost 2 bases and J 2 bases, leaving 13 bases between the germline ends. Germline CDR1 reads SGHAT; CDR2 reads FQDESV (reference sequence). The CDR3 extends over 15 amino acids.

This clonotype was seen a handful of times. The V and J genes are TRBV28 and TRBJ2-7; D remains ambiguous. This CDR3 region has 16 residues. CDR1 MDHEN and CDR2 SYDVKM come from the germline V gene. V was shortened by 3 bases and J by 5 bases, with 20 bases between the two germline ends. The CDR3 sequence is CASSLNRLGSTDEQYF. CDR3 in DNA: TGTGCCAGCAGTTTGAATAGGCTAGGCTCTACAGACGAGCAGTACTTC.

This clonotype was observed many times. The chain joins TRBV28 to TRBJ1-1; 9 nucleotides match TRBD1. The CDR3 totals 14 residues. In germline, CDR1 is MDHEN, CDR2 SYDVKM. Trimming took 7 bases from V and 3 from J; bases not matched to a gene: 6. The CDR3 here is CASTDRGWDTEAFF. DNA of the CDR3: TGTGCCAGCACTGACAGGGGGTGGGACACTGAAGCTTTCTTT.

This clonotype was seen many times. The V gene is TRBV10-3, the J gene TRBJ2-7, with no clear D. CDR1 and CDR2 from the germline V gene are ENHRY and SYGVKD. This CDR3 is 13 amino acids long. Trimming took 5 bases from V and 0 from J, leaving 8 bases between them. The CDR3 DNA is TGTGCCATCAGTAGCGCCAACTCCTACGAGCAGTACTTC. This sequence encodes CAISSANSYEQYF.

The chain couples TRBV4-3 to TRBJ2-7; 11 bases agree with TRBD1. CDR3 length: 16 amino acids. Unmatched junction bases numbered 4, after V lost 0 bases and J lost 3 bases. The germline CDR1 and CDR2 sequences are LGHNA and YSLEER. For the CDR3, the DNA is TGCGCCAGCAGCCAAGAATATGGGACAGGGGGCTACGAGCAGTACTTC. Its translation: CASSQEYGTGGYEQYF.

Points on this clonotype: This may be a read error: a much more frequent sequence differs by one nucleotide. The chain is built from TRBV7-2 and TRBJ1-2; maybe TRBD1 (6 bases). V lost 1 base, J lost 3 bases, and 9 bases lay in between. The CDR3 has 14 amino acids. CDR1 and CDR2 from the germline V gene are SGHTA and FQGNSA. The CDR3 DNA reads TGTGCCAGCAGCTTAGATGCAGGGGACTATGGCTACACCTTC. This gives the protein CASSLDAGDYGYTF.

This clonotype was seen at least ten times. This rearrangement joins TRBV4-1 to TRBJ2-5; D is possibly TRBD2 (7 bases). Germline lookup yields CDR1 MGHRA and CDR2 YSYEKL. This CDR3 region has 16 residues. Trimming removed 4 bases from V and 2 bases from J, with 17 bases in between. This CDR3 reads CASSPLSRGAQETQYF. CDR3 DNA: TGCGCCAGCAGCCCCTTGAGCCGGGGGGCGCAAGAGACCCAGTACTTC.

This clonotype has just a few counts. The rearrangement links TRBV7-9 to TRBJ1-3; 7 bases fit TRBD1. This CDR3 region has 16 residues. Germline CDR1 is SEHNR and CDR2 is FQNEAQ (reference sequence). Germline trimming cut 5 bases from V and 1 base from J; bases unmatched to any gene: 8. CDR3 loop: CASSRRRTGSGNTIYF. The DNA for the CDR3 is TGTGCCAGCAGCCGCCGAAGGACAGGTTCTGGAAACACCATATATTTT.

The chain uses TRBV7-9 and TRBJ2-5; D perhaps matches TRBD2 (6 bases). CDR1 is SEHNR, CDR2 FQNEAQ, per germline (reference sequence). The CDR3 extends over 17 amino acids. Trimming pared 0 bases from V and 2 bases from J, leaving 16 bases between. The CDR3 bases are TGTGCCAGCAGCTTAGCGGGGCGGGACCGATCTCAAGAGACCCAGTACTTC. It specifies CASSLAGRDRSQETQYF.

This clonotype has more than one count but fewer than ten. The J gene is TRBJ1-1, the V gene TRBV7-3, with D possibly TRBD1 on 6 matching bases. The CDR3 consists of 13 residues. The V gene's germline CDR1 is SGHTA and CDR2 FQGTGA. Between the trimmed V and J ends, which lost 3 bases and 5 bases, there was a span of 10 bases. The CDR3 loop reads CASSFERGTEAFF. CDR3 bases: TGTGCCAGCAGCTTTGAAAGGGGGACTGAAGCTTTCTTT.

This clonotype has at least ten counts. V is TRBV5-1 and J is TRBJ2-7; D is ambiguous. V lost 1 base and J 0 bases, leaving 8 bases between the germline ends. The V gene's germline CDR1 is SGHRS and CDR2 YFSETQ. The CDR3 runs 14 residues. This chain's CDR3 is CASSLNSLSYEQYF. The CDR3 DNA sequence: TGCGCCAGCAGCTTGAACTCCCTCTCCTACGAGCAGTACTTC.

This clonotype occurred many times. The CDR3 DNA reads TGTGCCAGCAGCGGGACAGCTTATAGGGATACGCAGTATTTT. This encodes CASSGTAYRDTQYF. This chain joins TRBV6-1 and TRBJ2-3; the match to TRBD1 covers 7 bases. The germline CDR1 and CDR2 sequences are MNHNS and SASEGT. The CDR3 totals 14 residues. The V segment lost 6 bases and the J segment 6 bases; nucleotides outside the gene matches: 9.

In its sample, this clonotype was seen a few times. This chain uses TRBV5-1 with TRBJ2-3; 8 nucleotides match TRBD1. In germline, CDR1 is SGHRS, CDR2 YFSETQ. After removal of 3 bases from V and 2 bases from J, the junction contained 11 bases not matched to a gene. The CDR3 is 17 residues long. This CDR3 reads CASSWKETGALTDTQYF. The CDR3 nucleotides read TGCGCCAGCAGCTGGAAAGAGACAGGGGCCCTCACAGATACGCAGTATTTT.

This clonotype was counted once. The V gene is TRBV12-3 or TRBV12-4, the J gene TRBJ1-1; 11 nucleotides match TRBD1. J was trimmed by 4 bases and V by 4 bases; bases with no gene match: 5. This CDR3 is built from 15 residues. DNA of the CDR3: TGTGCCAGCAGTTGGACCGGGACAGGGGGCACTGAAGCTTTCTTT. Translated, it gives CASSWTGTGGTEAFF.

This clonotype appeared many times. J is TRBJ2-1 and V is TRBV6-1; 9 nucleotides agree with TRBD1. Germline trimming cut 3 bases from V and 7 bases from J; bases unmatched to any gene: 4. The CDR3 consists of 14 residues. The germline V gene has CDR1 MNHNS and CDR2 SASEGT. The CDR3 reads CASSDIQGANEQFF. The CDR3 nucleotides read TGTGCCAGCAGTGATATACAGGGGGCTAATGAGCAGTTCTTC.